Sequencing of this T cell receptor beta chain was carried out in a study of cytomegalovirus exposure and HLA in healthy donors. Findings of the study overall: Several of the most significant clusters were apparently associated with common viral pathogens in a later analysis. DRB1 showed the most TCR associations and HLA-C the fewest in a later analysis, as rates varied by HLA locus.

The V segment lost 0 bases and the J segment 6 bases; nucleotides outside the gene matches: 7. Germline V CDR1 and CDR2: SQVTM, ANQGSEA. The CDR3 length is 15 residues. As to this clone: Its specificity is not known.

The PCR had 60 Vbeta and 13 Jbeta primers. Sequencing was performed with immunoSEQ multiplex PCR; in TCRdb, only in-frame clones are kept and a portion is missing. The repertoire holds hundreds of thousands of clones, about 70% seen once, with less than 3% in the top ten. This TCR derives from a man aged 40-49 years in good health and CMV-seropositive. Specimen: PBMCs. The genes are TRBV29-1 and TRBJ1-4; 7 bases are shared with TRBD1. This CDR3 is CSVEEVEGGYEKLFF. CDR3 nucleotides: TGCAGCGTTGAAGAAGTGGAAGGGGGCTATGAAAAACTGTTTTTT.